This T cell receptor (beta chain) was captured in a study of T cells of healthy individuals. TCRdb reprocessed the 5' RACE reads with MiXCR, giving one entry per CDR3 protein. There are tens of thousands of distinct CDR3 sequences in the sample; roughly 14% occur only once, and around 15% lies in the top ten. The CDR3 is 12 residues long. Germline V gene data show CDR1 as MNHEY and CDR2 as SVGEGT. The V gene lost 6 bases and the J gene lost 6 bases, with 11 bases spanning the gap. This clonotype was seen only a few times. The chain combines TRBV6-2 or TRBV6-3 with TRBJ1-1, with a weak D call TRBD1 (5 bases). The receptor was isolated from a human donor in good health. The CDR3 protein is CASRNMGAEAFF. In DNA form, the CDR3 reads TGTGCCAGCAGGAATATGGGGGCTGAAGCTTTCTTT.